This TCR beta chain comes out of a study of beta chain features in type 1 diabetes. Study as a whole: The patient and healthy donor groups were comparable for age, gender and cell yields.

Regarding the study as a whole: Whether HLA type influences TCRB rearrangement remained unresolved here. Moderate but significant shortening of TCRB CDR3s was recorded in all four CD4+ subsets from Type 1 diabetes patients. The study notes PCR might favor shorter templates equally in patients and controls.

CDR1 and CDR2 (germline): DFQATT, SNEGSKA (reference sequence). The CDR3 is 11 residues long. Between the trimmed V and J ends, which lost 2 bases and 2 bases, there was a span of 3 bases. Since all of the isolated RNA was reverse transcribed, expressed TCRB transcripts were what got sequenced. Sequencing used immunoSEQ multiplex PCR; TCRdb keeps in-frame clones, though not all of them. The data contain roughly 730,000 clones, 10% to 15% of them singletons. Sampling consisted of one heparinised blood draw per donor, averaging approximately 100 mL. Regarding this clone: Its antigen is unknown.

The rearrangement joins TRBV20-1 to TRBJ2-5; D ambiguous. This clonotype originated in a man younger than 30 with type 1 diabetes. The material sequenced was naive CD4+ T cells from blood. The CDR3, as DNA: TGCAGTGCTAGACAGCAAGAGACCCAGTACTTC. Translation: CSARQQETQYF.